Listed below are T cell receptor beta chains from one sample, sequenced in a study of Ad26.COV2.S vaccination and SARS-CoV-2 variants. The protocol was immunoSEQ multiplex PCR, while the TCRdb copy is restricted to in-frame clones and leaves out a portion. The sample lists a few hundred thousand clones, about 89% occurring once. The sequenced sample was peripheral blood, obtained in a trial of Ad26.COV2.S vaccine versus placebo. All receptors derive from a person between 18 and 59 years old who received the Ad26.COV2.S COVID-19 vaccine or a placebo. CDR3s include the opening cysteine and the closing phenylalanine or tryptophan. Fields, in order: J gene, D gene, clone size, V gene, CDR3 DNA, CDR3 protein. The D gene is left open where the match is weak. Size values are once, few and many counts, or a class for expanded clones, and some rows have none.

TRBJ2-7 | . | . | TRBV4-1 | TGCGCCAGCAGCGGCAGTAGCTACGAGCAGTACTTC | CASSGSSYEQYF
TRBJ1-5 | TRBD1 | . | TRBV3-1/TRBV3-2 | TGTGCCAGCAGCCGGACTACAGGGGACAATCAGCCCCAGCATTTT | CASSRTTGDNQPQHF
TRBJ2-1 | TRBD2 | . | TRBV29-1 | TGCAGCGTCACAGAAGCGGGAGGGACCTACAATGAGCAGTTCTTC | CSVTEAGGTYNEQFF
TRBJ2-6 | . | . | TRBV19 | TGTGCCAGTAGTCTGTACCGGGACACCTTCTCTGGGGCCAACGTCCTGACTTTC | CASSLYRDTFSGANVLTF
TRBJ1-2 | . | . | TRBV5-4 | TGTGCCAGCAGCTCCGTCAGGGCGGCCCCCTATGGCTACACCTTC | CASSSVRAAPYGYTF
TRBJ1-1 | . | . | TRBV28 | TGTGCCAGCAACCAGCACGGGGGTCCTGAAGCTTTCTTT | CASNQHGGPEAFF
TRBJ2-2 | . | . | TRBV5-1 | TGCGCCAGCAGTCCCCCGAACACCGGGGAGCTGTTTTTT | CASSPPNTGELFF
TRBJ2-5 | TRBD2 | . | TRBV28 | TGTGCCAGCAGTTTCGGAGGGAGGGTAGGGGAGACCCAGTACTTC | CASSFGGRVGETQYF
TRBJ1-2 | TRBD1 | . | TRBV4-1 | TGCGCCAGCAGCCAAGTTGGACAGGGGGCAGTTTATGGCTACACCTTC | CASSQVGQGAVYGYTF
TRBJ2-5 | . | . | TRBV6-6 | TGTGCCAGCAGTTACTCCGCTAGCGCGGGCGAGACCCAGTACTTC | CASSYSASAGETQYF
TRBJ2-7 | TRBD1 | . | TRBV6-5 | TGTGCCAGCAGTCCGACGGGACAGGGCACCTACGAGCAGTACTTC | CASSPTGQGTYEQYF
TRBJ2-3 | TRBD2 | . | TRBV2 | TGTGCCAGCAGTACTAGGACTAGCGGGGGCACAGATACGCAGTATTTT | CASSTRTSGGTDTQYF
TRBJ2-3 | . | . | TRBV18 | TGTGCCAGCTCACCACGGATGGGGAGCGGTACAGATACGCAGTATTTT | CASSPRMGSGTDTQYF
TRBJ2-1 | TRBD2 | . | TRBV27 | TGTGCCAGCAGTTTACAAATCGGACTAGGCGGGAATGAGCAGTTCTTC | CASSLQIGLGGNEQFF
TRBJ1-1 | . | . | TRBV28 | TGTGCCAGCAGTTTAGGACTCGTCGGGGGGACTGAAGCTTTCTTT | CASSLGLVGGTEAFF
TRBJ2-5 | . | . | TRBV5-1 | TGCGCCAGCAGCCCTGGCGCTAGCAAAGAGACCCAGTACTTC | CASSPGASKETQYF
TRBJ2-7 | TRBD1 | . | TRBV28 | TGTGCCAGCAGCTCCCCAAGTCTTCCATGGGGACAGGGATCCTACGAGCAGTACTTC | CASSSPSLPWGQGSYEQYF
TRBJ1-1 | . | few | TRBV6-2/TRBV6-3 | TGTGCCAGCAGTTACCAAGGGCGCACTGAAGCTTTCTTT | CASSYQGRTEAFF
TRBJ2-7 | . | . | TRBV20-1 | TGCAGTGCAGTGGGGGGCTACGAGCAGTACTTC | CSAVGGYEQYF
TRBJ2-7 | . | few | TRBV30 | TGTGCCTGGTCCCAATATCAGGGGCGAACCTACGAGCAGTACTTC | CAWSQYQGRTYEQYF